This T cell receptor (beta chain) derives from a study of long-term antiretroviral therapy in people with HIV. DNA was extracted from around 0.96-9.9 million thawed cryopreserved PBMC. Assay version v3.0 of immunoSEQ was used, and it was run at survey level. Generated by immunoSEQ multiplex PCR, the TCRdb table keeps only in-frame clones and is missing some. This sample carries 25,000 to 30,000 clones, over 75% of them seen once, and the ten largest clones take roughly 9%. Study-wide findings and caveats: Clones that expanded before ART (that is, prior to treatment) dominated the repertoire at all time points. An increase in diversity followed ART, yet levels stayed below transplant donor controls.

Of note for this clone: Antigen specificity is unknown.

The V end lost 7 bases, the J end lost 7 bases, and 17 bases lay between the germline ends. Germline-derived CDR1 and CDR2 are MNHEY and SMNVEV (reference sequence). CDR3 length: 14 residues. The TCR was taken from a man aged 35-49 years with HIV. Sequenced material: unsorted PBMCs, taken roughly 4.9 years after starting antiretroviral therapy. The chain combines TRBV27 with TRBJ1-5; D is undetermined. The CDR3 coding sequence is TGTGCCAGCAAGGCTTGGCCATCCCTACAGCCCCAGCATTTT. As protein: CASKAWPSLQPQHF.